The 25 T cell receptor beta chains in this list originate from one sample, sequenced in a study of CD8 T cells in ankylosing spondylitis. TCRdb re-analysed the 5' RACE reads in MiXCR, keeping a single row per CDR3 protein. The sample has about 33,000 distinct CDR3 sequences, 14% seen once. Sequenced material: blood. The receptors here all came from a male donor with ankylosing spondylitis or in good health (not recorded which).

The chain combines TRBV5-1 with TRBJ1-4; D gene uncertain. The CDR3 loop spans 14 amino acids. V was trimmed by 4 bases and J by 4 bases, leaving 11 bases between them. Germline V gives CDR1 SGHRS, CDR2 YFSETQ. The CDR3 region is CASSMTSNNEKLFF. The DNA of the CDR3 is TGCGCCAGCAGCATGACATCGAATAATGAAAAACTGTTTTTT.

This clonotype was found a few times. CDR3 nucleotide sequence: TGCGCCAGCAGAAGAGGGACAGGGATCAATGAGCAGTTCTTC. Amino acid sequence: CASRRGTGINEQFF. This rearrangement joins TRBV5-1 to TRBJ2-1; 9 bases are a match to TRBD1. V was clipped by 5 bases and J by 6 bases; unmatched bases: 6. The CDR3 is 14 residues long. The germline gives CDR1 SGHRS, CDR2 YFSETQ.

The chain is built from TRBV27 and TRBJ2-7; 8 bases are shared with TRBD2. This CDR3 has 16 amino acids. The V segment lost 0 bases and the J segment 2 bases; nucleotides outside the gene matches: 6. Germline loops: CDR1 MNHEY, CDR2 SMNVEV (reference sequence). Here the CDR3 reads CASSLSPGLVTYEQYF. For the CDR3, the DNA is TGTGCCAGCAGTTTATCGCCGGGACTAGTAACCTACGAGCAGTACTTC.

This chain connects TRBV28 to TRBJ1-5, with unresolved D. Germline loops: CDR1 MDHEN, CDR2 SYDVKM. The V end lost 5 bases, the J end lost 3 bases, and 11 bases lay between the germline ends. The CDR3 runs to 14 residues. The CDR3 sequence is CASSPYISNQPQHF. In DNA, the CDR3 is TGTGCCAGCAGTCCCTACATTTCCAATCAGCCCCAGCATTTT.

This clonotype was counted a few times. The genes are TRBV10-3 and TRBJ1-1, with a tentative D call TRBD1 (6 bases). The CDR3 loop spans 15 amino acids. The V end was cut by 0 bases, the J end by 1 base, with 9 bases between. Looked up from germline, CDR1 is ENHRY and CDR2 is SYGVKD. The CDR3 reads CAISESRQANTEAFF. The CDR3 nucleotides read TGTGCCATCAGTGAGTCTCGACAGGCGAACACTGAAGCTTTCTTT.

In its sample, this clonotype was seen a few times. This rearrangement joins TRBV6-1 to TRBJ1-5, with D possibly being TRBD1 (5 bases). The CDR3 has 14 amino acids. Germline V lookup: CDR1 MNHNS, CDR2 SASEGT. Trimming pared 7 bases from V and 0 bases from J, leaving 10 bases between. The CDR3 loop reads CASNRGDSNQPQHF. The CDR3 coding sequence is TGTGCCAGCAACAGAGGGGATAGCAATCAGCCCCAGCATTTT.

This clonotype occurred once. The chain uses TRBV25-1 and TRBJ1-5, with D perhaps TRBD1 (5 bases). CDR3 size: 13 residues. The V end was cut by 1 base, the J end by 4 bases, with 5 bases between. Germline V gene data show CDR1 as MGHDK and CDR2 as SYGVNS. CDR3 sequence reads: CASSEWGNQPQHF. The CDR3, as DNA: TGTGCCAGCAGTGAATGGGGGAATCAGCCCCAGCATTTT. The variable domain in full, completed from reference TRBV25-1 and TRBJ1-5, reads EADIYQTPRYLVIGTGKKITLECSQTMGHDKMYWYQQDPGMELHLIHYSYGVNSTEKGDLSSESTVSRIRTEHFPLTLESARPSHTSQYLCASSEWGNQPQHFGDGTRLSIL.

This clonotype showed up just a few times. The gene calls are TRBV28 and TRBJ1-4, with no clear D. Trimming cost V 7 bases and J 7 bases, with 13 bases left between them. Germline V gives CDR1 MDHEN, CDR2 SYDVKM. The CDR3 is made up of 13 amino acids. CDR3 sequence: CASTRAGGEKLFF. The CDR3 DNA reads TGTGCCAGCACGCGGGCGGGAGGTGAAAAACTGTTTTTT.

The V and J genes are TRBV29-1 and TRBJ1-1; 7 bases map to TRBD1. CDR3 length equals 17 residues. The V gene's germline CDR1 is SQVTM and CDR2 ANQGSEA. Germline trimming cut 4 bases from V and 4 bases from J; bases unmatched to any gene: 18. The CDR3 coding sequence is TGCAGCGTTGTAAGGTTTGGGTCAGGGGGAGTGTCCACTGAAGCTTTCTTT. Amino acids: CSVVRFGSGGVSTEAFF.

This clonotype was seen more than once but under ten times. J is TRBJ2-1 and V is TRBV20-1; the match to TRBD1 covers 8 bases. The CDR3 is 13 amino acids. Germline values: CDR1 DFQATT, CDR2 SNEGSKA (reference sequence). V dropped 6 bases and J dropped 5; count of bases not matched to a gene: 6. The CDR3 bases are TGCAGTGCCCGGGACAGGCGCCACAATGAGCAGTTCTTC. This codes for CSARDRRHNEQFF.

This CDR3 is CSVMYGEKLFF. The CDR3 nucleotides are TGCAGCGTGATGTATGGGGAAAAACTGTTTTTT. The chain employs TRBV29-1 and TRBJ1-4, with unresolved D. Germline V CDR1 and CDR2: SQVTM, ANQGSEA. The CDR3 runs 11 residues. V was cut by 6 bases and J by 8 bases, with 10 bases left in between.

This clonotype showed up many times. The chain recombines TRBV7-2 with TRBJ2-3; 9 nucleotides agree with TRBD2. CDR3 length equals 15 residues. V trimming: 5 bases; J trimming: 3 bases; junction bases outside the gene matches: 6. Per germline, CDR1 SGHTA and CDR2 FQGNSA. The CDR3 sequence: CASSPRGGLTDTQYF. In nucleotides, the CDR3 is TGTGCCAGCAGCCCGCGGGGGGGCCTTACAGATACGCAGTATTTT.

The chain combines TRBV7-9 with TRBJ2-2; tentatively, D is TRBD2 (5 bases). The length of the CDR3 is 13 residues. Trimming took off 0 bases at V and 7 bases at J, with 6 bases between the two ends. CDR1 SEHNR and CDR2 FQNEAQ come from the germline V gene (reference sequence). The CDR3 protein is CASSLARDGELFF. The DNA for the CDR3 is TGTGCCAGCAGCTTAGCTCGGGACGGGGAGCTGTTTTTT.

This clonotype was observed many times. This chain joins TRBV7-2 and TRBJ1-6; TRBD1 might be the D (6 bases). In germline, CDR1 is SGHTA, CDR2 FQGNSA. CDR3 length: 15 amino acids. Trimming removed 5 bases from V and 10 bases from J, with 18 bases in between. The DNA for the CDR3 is TGTGCCAGCAGCACTACACAGGGAGGAGGATCACCCCTCCACTTT. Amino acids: CASSTTQGGGSPLHF.

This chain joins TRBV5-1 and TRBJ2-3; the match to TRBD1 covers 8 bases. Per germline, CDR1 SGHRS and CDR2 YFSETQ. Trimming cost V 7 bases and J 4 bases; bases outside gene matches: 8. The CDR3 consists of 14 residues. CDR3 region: CASGGTGGADTQYF. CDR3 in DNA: TGCGCCAGCGGGGGCACAGGGGGAGCAGATACGCAGTATTTT.

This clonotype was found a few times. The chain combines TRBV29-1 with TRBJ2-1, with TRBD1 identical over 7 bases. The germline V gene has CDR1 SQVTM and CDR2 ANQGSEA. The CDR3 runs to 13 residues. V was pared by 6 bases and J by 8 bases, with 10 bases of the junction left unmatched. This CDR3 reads CSVFRGSLDEQFF. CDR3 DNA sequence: TGCAGCGTGTTCAGGGGGTCTCTGGATGAGCAGTTCTTC.

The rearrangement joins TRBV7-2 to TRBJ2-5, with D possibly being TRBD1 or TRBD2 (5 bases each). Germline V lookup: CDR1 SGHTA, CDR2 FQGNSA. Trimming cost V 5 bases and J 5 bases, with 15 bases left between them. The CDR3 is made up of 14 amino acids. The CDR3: CASSRQTGLETQYF. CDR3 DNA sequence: TGTGCCAGCAGCCGACAGACGGGGTTGGAGACCCAGTACTTC.

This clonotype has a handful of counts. In DNA form, the CDR3 reads TGTGCCAGCAGTTTTACGACAGATACGCAGTATTTT. Residues: CASSFTTDTQYF. The V call is TRBV28, the J call TRBJ2-3, with no clear D. The CDR3 contains 12 residues. Trimming pared 3 bases from V and 3 bases from J, leaving 4 bases between. The germline CDR1 and CDR2 sequences are MDHEN and SYDVKM.

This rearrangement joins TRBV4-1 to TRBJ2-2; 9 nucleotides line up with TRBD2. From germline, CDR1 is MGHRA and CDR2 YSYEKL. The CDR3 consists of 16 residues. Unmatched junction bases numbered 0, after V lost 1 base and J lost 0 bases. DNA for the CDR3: TGCGCCAGCAGCCAAGGCGGGAGGGCGAACACCGGGGAGCTGTTTTTT. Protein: CASSQGGRANTGELFF.

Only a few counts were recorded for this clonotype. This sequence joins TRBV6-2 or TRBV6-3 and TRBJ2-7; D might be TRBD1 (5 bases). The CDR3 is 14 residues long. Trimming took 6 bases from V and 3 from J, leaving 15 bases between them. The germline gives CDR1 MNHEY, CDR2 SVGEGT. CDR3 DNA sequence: TGTGCCAGCAGGAAAAAGGGGTCAGACTACGAGCAGTACTTC. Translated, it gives CASRKKGSDYEQYF.

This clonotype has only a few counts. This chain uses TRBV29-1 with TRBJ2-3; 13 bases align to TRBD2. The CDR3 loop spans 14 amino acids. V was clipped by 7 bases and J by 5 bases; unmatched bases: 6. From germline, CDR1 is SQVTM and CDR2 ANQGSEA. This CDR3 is CSGGTSGMGDTQYF. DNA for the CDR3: TGCAGCGGGGGGACTAGCGGGATGGGAGATACGCAGTATTTT.

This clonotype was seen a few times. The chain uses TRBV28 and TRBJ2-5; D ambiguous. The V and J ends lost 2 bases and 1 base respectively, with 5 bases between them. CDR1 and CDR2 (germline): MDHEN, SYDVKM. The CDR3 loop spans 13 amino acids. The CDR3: CASSLPAQETQYF. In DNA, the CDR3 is TGTGCCAGCAGTTTACCAGCCCAAGAGACCCAGTACTTC.

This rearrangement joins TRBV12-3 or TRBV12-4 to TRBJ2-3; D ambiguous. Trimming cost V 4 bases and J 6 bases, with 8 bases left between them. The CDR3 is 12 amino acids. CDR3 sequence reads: CASSSVGDTQYF. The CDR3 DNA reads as TGTGCCAGCAGTTCCGTAGGGGATACGCAGTATTTT.

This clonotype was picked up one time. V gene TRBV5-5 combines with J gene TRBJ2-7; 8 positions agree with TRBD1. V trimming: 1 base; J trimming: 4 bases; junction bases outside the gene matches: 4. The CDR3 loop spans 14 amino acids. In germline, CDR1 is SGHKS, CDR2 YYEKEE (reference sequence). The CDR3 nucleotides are TGTGCCAGCAGCTTGCGACAGGGGCCATACGAGCAGTACTTC. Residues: CASSLRQGPYEQYF. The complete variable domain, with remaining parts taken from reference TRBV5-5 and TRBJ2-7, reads DAGVTQSPTHLIKTRGQQVTLRCSPISGHKSVSWYQQVLGQGPQFIFQYYEKEERGRGNFPDRFSARQFPNYSSELNVNALLLGDSALYLCASSLRQGPYEQYFGPGTRLTVT.

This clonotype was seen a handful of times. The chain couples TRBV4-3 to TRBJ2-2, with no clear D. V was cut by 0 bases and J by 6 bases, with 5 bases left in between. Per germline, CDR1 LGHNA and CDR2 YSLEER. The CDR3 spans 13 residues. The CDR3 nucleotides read TGCGCCAGCAGCCAAGACGCGCCCGGGGAGCTGTTTTTT. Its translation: CASSQDAPGELFF.